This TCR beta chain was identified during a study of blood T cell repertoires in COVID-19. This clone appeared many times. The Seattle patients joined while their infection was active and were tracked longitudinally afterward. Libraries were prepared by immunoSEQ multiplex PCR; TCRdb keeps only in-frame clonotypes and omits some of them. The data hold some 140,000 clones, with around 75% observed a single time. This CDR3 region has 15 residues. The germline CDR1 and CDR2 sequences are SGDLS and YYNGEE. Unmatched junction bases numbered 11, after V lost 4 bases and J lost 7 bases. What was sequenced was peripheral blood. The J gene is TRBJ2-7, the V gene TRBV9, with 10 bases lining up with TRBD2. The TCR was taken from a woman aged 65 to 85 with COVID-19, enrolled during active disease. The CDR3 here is CASSPRAGGLEEQYF. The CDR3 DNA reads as TGTGCCAGCAGCCCCCGAGCGGGGGGGCTTGAAGAGCAGTACTTC.